The TCR beta chain under discussion was sequenced for a study of shared clonotypes between healthy human individuals (dated by TCRdb to 2018 to 2020). Background for the entire study: The cohort comprised two women and a few men aged 18 to 49 years. To increase sequencing depth and limit assay-specific biases, TCR repertoire library preparation and sequencing were carried out by different laboratories using diverse techniques. For each donor, CD4 naive and CD4 memory were each run on three plates, CD8 naive on two plates, and CD8 memory on one plate. Blood TCR repertoires of a handful of healthy adults were deeply sequenced to estimate repertoire size and the extent of clonotype sharing between individuals. Between about 0.9 and 9 billion PBMCs per donor were obtained by leukapheresis.

The trim is 7 bases for V and 4 bases for J, with a gap of 12 bases between the germline ends. Spanning cysteine to phenylalanine, the CDR3 consists of 12 amino acids. Of the read, only the CDR3 DNA is kept; its 36 bases are in frame from base 1. The germline V gene yields SGHDT for CDR1 and YYEEEE for CDR2. Comments on this clone: The antigen it binds to is not known. One base away there is no much larger clone; base qualities are not given. The same CDR3 also results from other DNA sequences found in this sample.

CD8 naive samples were CD45RO-negative cells positively selected for CCR7, giving a CD45RA+CCR7+ population that excluded TemRA cells. Healthy HIV-negative adults with no recently reported acute infections or vaccinations were included as donors. Every donor was a Caucasian adult living in Nashville, Tennessee, USA. Blood was obtained by leukapheresis, after which PBMCs were separated by Ficoll-Histopaque density gradient centrifugation and cryopreserved in liquid nitrogen vapor phase. Analytical flow cytometry was used to check the purity and quantity of every magnetically sorted T cell population. Genomic DNA was isolated from each sorted fraction and quantified by UV absorbance on a Nanodrop 2000c. The paper's findings and limits, for the study overall: Compared with non-shared clonotypes, clonotypes shared by all four sorted-subset donors had higher generation probabilities. Pairwise subsampling led to the expectation that sequencing depth would affect the degree of clonotype sharing among donors. Because the study included a small number of donors, the genetic and exposure-history diversity represented was limited. Even with the large sequencing depth, rarefaction of the sorted-subset datasets indicated that sequencing was incomplete. Sharing across a few donors was observed for 4.5% to 6.5% of naive CD4, over 3% of naive CD8, roughly 2.4% of memory CD4, and about 0.4% of memory CD8 clonotypes. Sampling was restricted to blood, and TCR repertoires in tissues likely differ from the TCR repertoires found in blood. Estimated clonotype richness was generally larger for naive than for memory subsets.

Using the deep immunoSEQ assay, TCR CDR3 regions were amplified from genomic DNA by multiplex PCR. Extracted genomic DNA from each cell subset was spread evenly across all wells of several immunoSEQ 96-well plates, with each plate serving as a replicate. Each replicate PCR for sorted subsets received about 210 ng genomic DNA, equal to tens of thousands of T cell genomes. Purified libraries were quantified with a Qubit 3.0 fluorometer, sized on a Bioanalyzer 2100, and re-quantified with the KAPA Library Quantification kit. A separate single-read 150-cycle Illumina NextSeq 550 flow cell was used to sequence each immunoSEQ 96-well plate. The paper's processing steps were these. Because only junctional sequences without quality scores were contained in the immunoSEQ output, filtering matching that applied to full-length reads could not be performed. To assign V/J genes and CDR3, sequences were annotated against IMGT germline references using PyIR, a Python wrapper for IgBLAST v1.9. Any read was removed if the V/J assignment was weak (E-value above 1e-6), the CDR3 was missing, or the read contained stop codons, out-of-frame junctions, or ambiguous translated residues. A V3J clonotype was defined by an identical inferred V gene, J gene, and CDR3 amino acid sequence. The percentage overlap between two repertoires was calculated by dividing the number of shared unique clonotypes by the size of the smaller repertoire. RTK rarefaction, the Chao1 estimator, and Recon v2.1 estimates of unobserved clonotypes were used to assess repertoire richness. Generation probabilities for all TCRbeta clonotypes obtained by the gDNA method from a few donors were computed using OLGA. Entries here come from immuneACCESS through TCRdb and include only in-frame sequences with V and J called. Some clones fail to appear in such tables; in the studies checked, an unresolved V gene covers under half of the shortfall, and the cause of the remainder is unknown. V and J calls and clone size are as listed in that table; D and trimming were resolved from the DNA. This sample comprises just over 2,000,000 clones, over 85% of them detected only once. The top ten clones comprise about 1.1% of the sample.

This receptor was obtained from a man aged 18 to 30 in good health. Sequenced: naive CD8+ T cells sorted from blood. The cell subset or site label corresponds to: CD45RA+CCR7+. This chain joins TRBV5-6 to TRBJ2-7; TRBD1 could be the D gene, as 5 bases match. CDR3 region: CASSLTAYEQYF. The bases are TGTGCCAGCTCTCTGACAGCATACGAGCAGTACTTC.